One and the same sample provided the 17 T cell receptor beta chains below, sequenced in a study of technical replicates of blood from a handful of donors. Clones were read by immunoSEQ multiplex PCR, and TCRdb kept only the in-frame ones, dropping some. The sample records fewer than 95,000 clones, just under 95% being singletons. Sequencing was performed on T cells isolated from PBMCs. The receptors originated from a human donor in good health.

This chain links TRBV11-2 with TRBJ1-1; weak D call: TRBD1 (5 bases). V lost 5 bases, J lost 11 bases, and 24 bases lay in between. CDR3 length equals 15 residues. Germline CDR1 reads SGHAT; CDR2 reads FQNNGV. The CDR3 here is CASSRPGTAEGFAFF. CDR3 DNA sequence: TGTGCCAGCAGCCGTCCCGGGACCGCGGAGGGTTTCGCTTTCTTT.

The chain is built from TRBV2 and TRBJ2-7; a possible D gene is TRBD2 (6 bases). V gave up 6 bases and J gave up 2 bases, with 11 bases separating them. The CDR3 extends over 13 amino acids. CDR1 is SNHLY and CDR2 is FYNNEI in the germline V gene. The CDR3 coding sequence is TGTGCCAGCAGGCGGGACGGTACCTACGAGCAGTACTTC. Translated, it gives CASRRDGTYEQYF.

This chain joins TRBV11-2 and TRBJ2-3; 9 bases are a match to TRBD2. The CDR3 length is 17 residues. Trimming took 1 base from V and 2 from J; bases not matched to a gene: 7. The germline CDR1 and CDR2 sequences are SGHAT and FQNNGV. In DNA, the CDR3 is TGTGCCAGCAGCTTAGTTAGGTCTAGCGGGGCCACAGATACGCAGTATTTT. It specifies CASSLVRSSGATDTQYF.

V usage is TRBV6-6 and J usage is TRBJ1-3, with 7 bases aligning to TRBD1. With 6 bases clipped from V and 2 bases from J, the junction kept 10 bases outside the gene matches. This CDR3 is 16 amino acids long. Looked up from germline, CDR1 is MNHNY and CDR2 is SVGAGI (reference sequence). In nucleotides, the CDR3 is TGTGCCAGCAGCAAGGACAGGCTGGGCCCTGGAAACACCATATATTTT. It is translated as CASSKDRLGPGNTIYF.

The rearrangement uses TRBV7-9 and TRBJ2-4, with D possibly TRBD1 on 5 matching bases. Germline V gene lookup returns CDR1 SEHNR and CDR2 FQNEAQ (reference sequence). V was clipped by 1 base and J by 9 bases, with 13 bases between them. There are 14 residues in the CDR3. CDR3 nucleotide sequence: TGTGCCAGCAGCTTAGGGACCCCCCAGGGCATTCAGTACTTC. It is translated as CASSLGTPQGIQYF. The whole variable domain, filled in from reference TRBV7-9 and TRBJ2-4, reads DTGVSQNPRHKITKRGQNVTFRCDPISEHNRLYWYRQTLGQGPEFLTYFQNEAQLEKSRLLSDRFSAERPKGSFSTLEIQRTEQGDSAMYLCASSLGTPQGIQYFGAGTRLSVL.

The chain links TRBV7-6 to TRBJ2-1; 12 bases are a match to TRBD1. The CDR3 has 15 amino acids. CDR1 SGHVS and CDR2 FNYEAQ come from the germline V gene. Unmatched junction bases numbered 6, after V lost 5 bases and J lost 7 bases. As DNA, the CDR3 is TGTGCCAGCAGCCGGGGACAGGGGGCGGGTAATGAGCAGTTCTTC. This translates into CASSRGQGAGNEQFF.

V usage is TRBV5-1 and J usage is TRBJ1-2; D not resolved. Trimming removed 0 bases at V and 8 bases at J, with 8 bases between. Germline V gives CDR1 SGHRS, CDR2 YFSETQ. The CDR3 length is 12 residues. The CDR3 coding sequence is TGCGCCAGCAGCTTGGATTGGGCCGGCTACACCTTC. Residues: CASSLDWAGYTF.

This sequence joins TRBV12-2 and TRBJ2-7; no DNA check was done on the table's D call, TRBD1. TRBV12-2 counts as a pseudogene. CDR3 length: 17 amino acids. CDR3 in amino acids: CASRLIRVGIVEYEQYF. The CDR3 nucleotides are TGTGCAAGTCGCTTAATCCGAGTGGGCATAGTGGAATACGAGCAGTACTTC.

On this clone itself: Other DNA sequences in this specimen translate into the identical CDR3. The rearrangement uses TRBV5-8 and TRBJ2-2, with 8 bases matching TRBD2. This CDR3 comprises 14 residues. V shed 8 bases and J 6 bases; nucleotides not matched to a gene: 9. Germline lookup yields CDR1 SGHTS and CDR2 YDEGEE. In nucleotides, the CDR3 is TGTGCCAGTAGCCTCTGGACTAGCCCCGGGGAGCTGTTTTTT. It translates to CASSLWTSPGELFF.

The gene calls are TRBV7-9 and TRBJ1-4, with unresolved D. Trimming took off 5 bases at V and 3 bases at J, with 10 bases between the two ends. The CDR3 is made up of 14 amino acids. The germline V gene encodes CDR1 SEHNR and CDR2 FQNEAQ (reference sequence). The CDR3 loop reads CASSPGAANEKLFF. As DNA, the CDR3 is TGTGCCAGCAGCCCGGGAGCAGCTAATGAAAAACTGTTTTTT.

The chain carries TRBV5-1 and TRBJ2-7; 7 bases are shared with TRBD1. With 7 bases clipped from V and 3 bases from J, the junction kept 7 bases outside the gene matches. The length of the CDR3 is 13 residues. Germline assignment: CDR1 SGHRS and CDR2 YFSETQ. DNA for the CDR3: TGCGCCAGCCGAGCGACAGGGAACTACGAGCAGTACTTC. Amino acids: CASRATGNYEQYF.

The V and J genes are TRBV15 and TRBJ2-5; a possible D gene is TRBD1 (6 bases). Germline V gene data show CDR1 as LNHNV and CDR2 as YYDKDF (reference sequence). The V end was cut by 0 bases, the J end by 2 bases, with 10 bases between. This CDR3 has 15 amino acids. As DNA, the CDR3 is TGTGCCACCAGCAGAGAAGGGGGAATACAAGAGACCCAGTACTTC. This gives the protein CATSREGGIQETQYF.

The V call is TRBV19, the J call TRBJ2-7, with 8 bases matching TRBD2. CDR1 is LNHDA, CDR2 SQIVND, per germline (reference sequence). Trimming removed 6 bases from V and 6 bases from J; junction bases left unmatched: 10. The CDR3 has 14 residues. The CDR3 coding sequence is TGTGCCAGTAGCGAGCCGGGAGGGGGTCGCGAGCAGTACTTC. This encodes CASSEPGGGREQYF.

The CDR3 DNA is TGTGCCAGCAGTTATTTTAAACAGGGGAAGCAAGAGACCCAGTACTTC. Protein: CASSYFKQGKQETQYF. The chain carries TRBV6-5 and TRBJ2-5; TRBD1 agrees at 7 bases. CDR3 size: 16 residues. CDR1 and CDR2 (germline): MNHEY, SVGAGI. V gave up 3 bases and J gave up 2 bases; unmatched junction bases: 9.

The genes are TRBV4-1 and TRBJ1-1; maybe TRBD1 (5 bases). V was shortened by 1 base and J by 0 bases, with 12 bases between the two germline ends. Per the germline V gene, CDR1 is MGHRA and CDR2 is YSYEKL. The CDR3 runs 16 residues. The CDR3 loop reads CASSQGFDSMNTEAFF. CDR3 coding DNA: TGCGCCAGCAGCCAAGGATTCGACAGCATGAACACTGAAGCTTTCTTT.

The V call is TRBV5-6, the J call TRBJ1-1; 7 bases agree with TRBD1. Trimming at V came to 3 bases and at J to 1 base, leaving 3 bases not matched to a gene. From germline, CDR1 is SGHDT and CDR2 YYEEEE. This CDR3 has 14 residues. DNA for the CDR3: TGTGCCAGCAGCTCTGGGACAGCGAACACTGAAGCTTTCTTT. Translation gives CASSSGTANTEAFF.

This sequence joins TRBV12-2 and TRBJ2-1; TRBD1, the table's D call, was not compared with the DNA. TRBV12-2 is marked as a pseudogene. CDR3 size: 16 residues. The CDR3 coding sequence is TGTGCAAGTCGCTTAGATCCAGGGGACACCCTAAATGAGCAGTTCTTC. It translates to CASRLDPGDTLNEQFF.